Detailed here is one T cell receptor beta chain. This record comes from a study of blood T cell repertoires in COVID-19. Background on the study: Specimens from acute and convalescent COVID-19 originated in the United States, Italy and Spain.

V was trimmed by 1 base and J by 1 base, leaving 7 bases between them. The CDR3 is 14 residues long. Germline assignment: CDR1 MDHEN and CDR2 SYDVKM. TCRdb's copy holds only in-frame clones and misses some; the assay was immunoSEQ multiplex PCR. This sample has 250,000 to 350,000 clones; approximately 89% occur once, and the top ten carry under 3%. Source material: PBMCs or T cells enriched from blood (not recorded which). The source of this sequence is a woman aged 45-59 years who had been exposed to COVID-19. The gene calls are TRBV28 and TRBJ2-5; D not resolved. CDR3 sequence (DNA): TGTGCCAGCAGTTTATATCTCAGCCAAGAGACCCAGTACTTC. Protein: CASSLYLSQETQYF.